This entry features one TCR beta chain sequence. The entry originates in a study of T cell changes during pregnancy in multiple sclerosis. V lost 6 bases and J lost 7; bases outside the gene matches: 4. The CDR3 has 13 amino acids. The germline V gene encodes CDR1 MDHEN and CDR2 SYDVKM. Clones were read by immunoSEQ multiplex PCR, and TCRdb kept only the in-frame ones, dropping some. The sample holds tens of thousands of clones, about 93% seen once. The rearrangement uses TRBV28 and TRBJ1-4, with 8 bases matching TRBD1. This clonotype was obtained from a female donor with multiple sclerosis, enrolled in a pregnancy study. The material was CD8+ T cells from peripheral blood mononuclear cells, obtained in the second trimester of pregnancy. CDR3 loop: CASRRQGSEKLFF. Here the CDR3 DNA reads TGTGCCAGCAGACGACAGGGGAGTGAAAAACTGTTTTTT.